This record covers a single T cell receptor (beta chain). This clone was picked up one time. Its antigen remains unidentified. The record has no base qualities; no much larger clone is one base away. Trimming costs V 2 bases and J 6 bases, and their ends lie 10 bases apart. The CDR3 starts with the cysteine, ends with the phenylalanine, and has 14 residues. Only the CDR3 portion is preserved as DNA: 42 bases, with reading frame beginning at the first base. CDR1 and CDR2 are read off the germline V gene (reference sequence) as SEHNR and FQNEAQ. The sample originates from a study of PD-1 blockade in classical Hodgkin lymphoma (dated by TCRdb to 2020 to 2021). About the investigation overall: Nivolumab dosing was 3 mg/kg intravenously every 2 weeks, continuing until either disease progression or unacceptable toxicity. To define a peripheral blood immune signature of response to PD-1 blockade in classical Hodgkin lymphoma, the study combined TCR beta sequencing with CyTOF. The investigation overall reported the following: The study was restricted to a single clinical trial cohort, and the causes of repertoire differences, possibly disease activity or prior therapy, were left undefined. Lower diversity was seen in patients whose nivolumab began less than 1 year after ASCT, and these patients were left out of later analyses so that immune reconstitution would not confound the results. Baseline TCR diversity was reported to be lower in newly diagnosed patients than in healthy donors, and even lower in relapsed/refractory patients. CD4+ but not CD8+ TCR diversity rose significantly by C4D1 (p=0.0027 vs p=0.16), most apparent in complete responders (p=0.02). Trial patients with a complete response had baseline diversity similar to that of newly diagnosed patients, while partial responders and progressors had significantly lower diversity.

Interpreted using the paper, the time point label stands for: cycle 2 day 1 (C2D1) of nivolumab. Relapse after autologous stem cell transplantation had occurred in all trial patients, and cohorts A, B and C were distinguished by prior brentuximab vedotin exposure. The trial cohort was composed of roughly 60 patients with relapsed/refractory classical Hodgkin lymphoma, for whom complete response, partial response or progressive disease was recorded as best overall response. Trial patients were treated with single-agent nivolumab in the multi-cohort phase II CheckMate 205 trial. An independent review committee assessed best overall response using the 2007 International Working Group response criteria. Trial PBMCs were collected immediately before nivolumab initiation (C1D1) and during therapy at cycle 2 day 1 and cycle 4 day 1. Peripheral blood was collected in 8 mL Vacutainer Cell Preparation Tubes, from which PBMCs were isolated by centrifugation and then cryopreserved.

The Qiagen DNeasy kit was used to extract genomic DNA from unsorted PBMCs and from the negatively selected CD4+ and CD8+ fractions. TCR beta CDR3 regions were amplified by immunoSEQ multiplex PCR using primers annealing to V and J segments. A synthetic immune receptor repertoire was used to minimize amplification bias, and remaining bias was computationally removed after sequencing. The published analysis was carried out like this. Repertoire diversity was quantified as the Shannon entropy index using custom Python scripts. Unsorted, CD4+ and CD8+ repertoires were analyzed separately, except in combined analyses where CD4+ and CD8+ sequences were merged in silico. A clone was considered expanded if an increase in frequency of at least 2-fold after treatment relative to C1D1 was found, and a pseudocount of 0.5 was applied to clones undetected at baseline. Clones with 0 or 1 copy at C1D1 were defined as singleton clones, while clones with 2 or more copies were defined as non-singleton clones. Clones expanded in unsorted samples were assigned a CD4+, CD8+ or unknown annotation through matching of protein sequences in sorted samples from the same patient. Diversity changes from C1D1 to C4D1 were tested in paired samples using Wilcoxon tests. The clones in this table, taken by TCRdb from immuneACCESS, are in-frame only. Not every clone is retained; where verified, under half of the shortfall comes from an unresolved V gene, and the cause of the rest is unknown. The D gene and trimming were derived from the DNA, and the V and J assignments and clone size from that table. A total of fewer than 50,000 clones appear in this sample, about 85% of them only once. 5% to 6.5% of the sample is held by the ten biggest clonotypes.

The TCR originated in a human donor with classical Hodgkin lymphoma. The specimen was peripheral blood mononuclear cells (PBMCs), collected before the second cycle of nivolumab. The V and J genes are TRBV7-9 and TRBJ1-4; TRBD1 might be the D gene, on 5 matching bases. In nucleotide form, the sequence is TGTGCCAGCAGCTTACTCAGGGAGGATGAAAAACTGTTTTTT. The translation is CASSLLREDEKLFF.